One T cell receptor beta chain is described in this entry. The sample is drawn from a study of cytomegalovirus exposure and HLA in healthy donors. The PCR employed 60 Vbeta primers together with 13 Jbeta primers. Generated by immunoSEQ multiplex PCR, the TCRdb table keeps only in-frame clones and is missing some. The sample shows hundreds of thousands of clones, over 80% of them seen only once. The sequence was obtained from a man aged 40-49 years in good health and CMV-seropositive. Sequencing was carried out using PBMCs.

CDR3 amino acids: CAISESSTGTGLYEQYF. Written as DNA, the CDR3 is TGTGCCATCAGTGAGTCCTCGACAGGGACGGGGTTATACGAGCAGTACTTC. This rearrangement joins TRBV10-3 to TRBJ2-7; 7 bases are shared with TRBD1. Per germline, CDR1 ENHRY and CDR2 SYGVKD. V gave up 0 bases and J gave up 4 bases; unmatched junction bases: 12. The CDR3 sequence is 17 residues long.